The source of this T cell receptor beta chain is a study of CD8+ T cells in alopecia areata. Study information: The drug, tofacitinib, lasted 6 to 18 months, followed by 6 months off drug.

The authors extracted RNA and reverse transcribed it into cDNA as the sequencing template. Profiled with immunoSEQ multiplex PCR; TCRdb holds only in-frame clones, not every one. The table shows about 190,000 clones, with 60% occurring only once. Documented treatment: oral pan-JAK inhibitor, 5-10 mg twice daily. Alopecia areata patients had lesional scalp punch biopsies and peripheral blood taken from them. It was from PBMCs that CD4+ and CD8+ T cells were sorted. The germline CDR1 and CDR2 sequences are GTSNPN and SVGIG (reference sequence). Trimming left V 2 bases short and J 4 bases short, with 9 bases between. The length of the CDR3 is 13 residues. There are a few counts of this clone. At the DNA level, this CDR3 is encoded by other sequences in the same sample as well.

This receptor was identified in a human donor with alopecia areata. This chain connects TRBV30 to TRBJ1-5; weak D call: TRBD1 (6 bases). Here the sequenced sample was CD4+ T cells sorted from blood, taken at week 4, from a patient treated with tofacitinib. CDR3 in amino acids: CAWSLRGNQPQHF. The CDR3 nucleotides read TGTGCCTGGAGTCTTAGGGGGAATCAGCCCCAGCATTTT.